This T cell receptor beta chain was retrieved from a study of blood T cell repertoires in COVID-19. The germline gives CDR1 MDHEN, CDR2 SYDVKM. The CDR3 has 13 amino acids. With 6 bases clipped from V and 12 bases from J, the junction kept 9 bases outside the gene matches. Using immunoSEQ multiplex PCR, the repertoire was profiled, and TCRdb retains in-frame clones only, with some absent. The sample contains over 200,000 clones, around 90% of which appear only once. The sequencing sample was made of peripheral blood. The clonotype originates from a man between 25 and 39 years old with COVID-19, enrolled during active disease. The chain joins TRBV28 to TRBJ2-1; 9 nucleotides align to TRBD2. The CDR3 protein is CASSLSGSRVQFF. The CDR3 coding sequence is TGTGCCAGCAGCCTTAGCGGGAGTAGGGTGCAGTTCTTC.